These 28 T cell receptor beta chains originate from one sample sequenced in a study of shared clonotypes between healthy human individuals. The table came from immunoSEQ multiplex PCR; TCRdb's copy has only in-frame clones and leaves some out. Of over a million clones listed, around 97% are singletons. The source material was naive CD4+ T cells sorted from blood. The subset denotes: CD45RA+ positively selected. The receptors stem from a man aged 30 to 45 in good health.

The chain is built from TRBV2 and TRBJ2-3; TRBD1 is a possible D gene (5 bases). From germline, CDR1 is SNHLY and CDR2 FYNNEI. CDR3 length equals 15 residues. V was shortened by 3 bases and J by 2 bases, with 12 bases between the two germline ends. The CDR3 DNA reads as TGTGCCAGCAGTGAGTGGCAGGGATACACAGATACGCAGTATTTT. This gives the protein CASSEWQGYTDTQYF.

This clone appeared a single time. V gene TRBV28 combines with J gene TRBJ2-1, with 12 bases fitting TRBD1. From germline, CDR1 is MDHEN and CDR2 SYDVKM. The CDR3 length is 15 residues. J lost 9 bases, V lost 4 bases, and 7 bases had no gene match. CDR3 sequence (DNA): TGTGCCAGCAGTTCATCGGGACAGGGGGCCCCTGAGCAGTTCTTC. Its protein is CASSSSGQGAPEQFF.

Note on this clone: The identical CDR3 is also encoded by other nucleotide sequences in the sample. J is TRBJ2-7 and V is TRBV9; 9 nucleotides match TRBD2. This CDR3 spans 14 amino acids. Germline CDR1 is SGDLS and CDR2 is YYNGEE. V shed 0 bases and J 4 bases; nucleotides not matched to a gene: 2. The CDR3 here is CASSVGAGGYEQYF. CDR3 DNA: TGTGCCAGCAGCGTAGGGGCGGGGGGGTACGAGCAGTACTTC.

This clone showed up just once. The chain has TRBV27 and TRBJ2-1; weak D call: TRBD1 (5 bases). Per germline, CDR1 MNHEY and CDR2 SMNVEV (reference sequence). V gave up 4 bases and J gave up 5 bases, with 18 bases separating them. This CDR3 is built from 16 residues. The CDR3 here is CASSSQGRQYNNEQFF. CDR3 sequence (DNA): TGTGCCAGCAGTTCCCAAGGTCGACAGTATAACAATGAGCAGTTCTTC.

The genes are TRBV2 and TRBJ2-3, with unresolved D. This CDR3 is 14 amino acids long. The germline CDR1 and CDR2 sequences are SNHLY and FYNNEI. V lost 4 bases to trimming and J lost 1 base, with 9 bases between them. CDR3 DNA: TGTGCCAGCAGTGGAGTAATACGCACAGATACGCAGTATTTT. Protein: CASSGVIRTDTQYF.

Notes on this clone: Other DNA sequences in this sample translate to the same CDR3. The gene calls are TRBV5-1 and TRBJ2-7; 9 nucleotides line up with TRBD1. CDR1 SGHRS and CDR2 YFSETQ come from the germline V gene. This CDR3 comprises 14 residues. The J segment lost 1 base and the V segment lost 4 bases, leaving 3 bases of the junction unmatched. CDR3: CASSRDRASYEQYF. The DNA of the CDR3 is TGCGCCAGCAGCAGGGACAGGGCATCCTACGAGCAGTACTTC.

This clone appeared a single time. This rearrangement joins TRBV15 to TRBJ1-5, with D uncertain. This CDR3 is built from 20 residues. The V end lost 5 bases, the J end lost 1 base, and 27 bases lay between the germline ends. Per the germline V gene, CDR1 is LNHNV and CDR2 is YYDKDF (reference sequence). The CDR3 coding sequence is TGTGCCACCAGCCTGTCCTTCCCCTTAAGGGAAGGTGGGAGCAATCAGCCCCAGCATTTT. Translated, it gives CATSLSFPLREGGSNQPQHF.

This clone was detected once. V gene TRBV4-2 combines with J gene TRBJ2-1; the match to TRBD2 covers 8 bases. The CDR3 is made up of 15 amino acids. V was pared by 0 bases and J by 14 bases, with 12 bases of the junction left unmatched. From germline, CDR1 is LGHNA and CDR2 YNFKEQ. CDR3 sequence reads: CASSQDPAAGVGEFF. In DNA form, the CDR3 reads TGTGCCAGCAGCCAAGATCCTGCAGCGGGAGTTGGGGAGTTCTTC.

The chain joins TRBV6-6 to TRBJ2-1; the D gene is possibly TRBD1 (6 bases). This CDR3 is built from 14 residues. Trimming left V 6 bases short and J 4 bases short, with 13 bases between. The germline gives CDR1 MNHNY, CDR2 SVGAGI (reference sequence). The CDR3, as DNA: TGTGCCAGCAGAAATTTAAGGGGGTACAATGAGCAGTTCTTC. This translates into CASRNLRGYNEQFF.

The genes are TRBV5-1 and TRBJ2-1; TRBD1 aligns across 8 bases. CDR3 length: 20 amino acids. Germline CDR1 reads SGHRS; CDR2 reads YFSETQ. V dropped 0 bases and J dropped 0; count of bases not matched to a gene: 14. CDR3 nucleotides: TGCGCCAGCAGCTTGGGGCTCTGGGACAGGTCAAAGAGCTCCTACAATGAGCAGTTCTTC. Protein: CASSLGLWDRSKSSYNEQFF. The variable domain in full, with the rest retrieved from reference TRBV5-1 and TRBJ2-1, is KAGVTQTPRYLIKTRGQQVTLSCSPISGHRSVSWYQQTPGQGLQFLFEYFSETQRNKGNFPGRFSGRQFSNSRSEMNVSTLELGDSALYLCASSLGLWDRSKSSYNEQFFGPGTRLTVL.

CDR3 region: CASSLGLAGDGELFF. CDR3 in DNA: TGTGCCAGCAGCTTAGGGCTAGCGGGAGACGGGGAGCTGTTTTTT. The chain has TRBV11-2 and TRBJ2-2; 10 positions match TRBD2. Germline CDR1 and CDR2: SGHAT and FQNNGV. This CDR3 region has 15 residues. V was clipped by 1 base and J by 7 bases; unmatched bases: 3.

This chain uses TRBV9 with TRBJ2-7; D ambiguous. CDR3 size: 15 residues. Germline V gene data show CDR1 as SGDLS and CDR2 as YYNGEE. Trimming cost V 0 bases and J 3 bases, with 13 bases left between them. CDR3 in DNA: TGTGCCAGCAGCGTAGCAGGCCTCGGCGGCTACGAGCAGTACTTC. This encodes CASSVAGLGGYEQYF.

The V and J genes are TRBV10-2 and TRBJ1-4, with unresolved D. Trimming removed 0 bases from V and 0 bases from J, with 14 bases in between. CDR3 length equals 18 residues. The V gene's germline CDR1 is WSHSY and CDR2 SAAADI. The CDR3 DNA reads as TGCGCCAGCAGTGAGTCAGGTGGCAGGACCTCAACTAATGAAAAACTGTTTTTT. It is translated as CASSESGGRTSTNEKLFF.

V is TRBV6-1 and J is TRBJ2-7, with 9 positions matching TRBD2. V lost 2 bases to trimming and J lost 0 bases; unmatched junction nucleotides: 11. The CDR3 is 18 residues long. Germline V gene lookup returns CDR1 MNHNS and CDR2 SASEGT. Here the CDR3 reads CASSEFLAGDSSSYEQYF. The CDR3 DNA follows: TGTGCCAGCAGTGAATTCTTAGCGGGAGATTCGTCCTCCTACGAGCAGTACTTC.

The chain is built from TRBV5-1 and TRBJ1-1; D might be TRBD1 (6 bases). The CDR3 has 17 amino acids. CDR1 and CDR2 from the germline V gene are SGHRS and YFSETQ. The V gene lost 4 bases and the J gene lost 1 base, with 20 bases spanning the gap. CDR3 in DNA: TGCGCCAGCAGCAGCAGGACGCAGGGGCTAACGAACACTGAAGCTTTCTTT. Protein sequence: CASSSRTQGLTNTEAFF.

V is TRBV6-1 and J is TRBJ1-3, with a tentative D call TRBD1 (6 bases). V was cut by 4 bases and J by 4 bases, with 20 bases left in between. Germline loops: CDR1 MNHNS, CDR2 SASEGT. The CDR3 is made up of 17 amino acids. The DNA for the CDR3 is TGTGCCAGCAGTGGCTCTTCGGGACAAACAAGGGGAAACACCATATATTTT. Translating gives CASSGSSGQTRGNTIYF.

This sequence joins TRBV28 and TRBJ2-5; 9 bases are shared with TRBD1. Per the germline V gene, CDR1 is MDHEN and CDR2 is SYDVKM. The CDR3 is 15 residues long. The trim removed 7 bases at V and 5 bases at J, leaving 11 bases unmatched. The CDR3 nucleotides are TGTGCCAGCACCCGCCGGGACAGGGCAAGTGAGACCCAGTACTTC. It specifies CASTRRDRASETQYF.

In regard to this clone: At one of its ends the junction is not consistent with the germline gene, which may arise from a read error. The genes are TRBV30 and TRBJ2-7; D unresolved. The CDR3 totals 11 residues. The germline V gene has CDR1 GTSNPN and CDR2 SVGIG (reference sequence). The CDR3 DNA follows: TGTGCCTGGAGTGAAGGTATCGCACTCCTTTTC. Protein product: CAWSEGIALLF. Together with reference TRBV30 and TRBJ2-7, the CDR3 gives the full variable domain: SQTIHQWPATLVQPVGSPLSLECTVEGTSNPNLYWYRQAAGRGLQLLFYSVGIGQISSEVPQNLSASRPQDRQFILSSKKLLLSDSGFYLCAWSEGIALLFGPGTRLTVT.

V is TRBV7-8 and J is TRBJ1-2, with D maybe TRBD1 (5 bases). The CDR3 has 14 residues. Germline loops: CDR1 SGHVS, CDR2 FQNEAQ. V was trimmed by 6 bases and J by 3 bases, leaving 14 bases between them. CDR3 protein: CASSSGRGDYGYTF. In nucleotides, the CDR3 is TGTGCCAGCAGTAGCGGGAGGGGTGACTATGGCTACACCTTC.

J is TRBJ2-5 and V is TRBV28, with TRBD2 identical over 11 bases. The V gene's germline CDR1 is MDHEN and CDR2 SYDVKM. The junction had 7 bases not matched to a gene; V was cut back by 6 bases and J by 4 bases. This CDR3 spans 15 amino acids. The DNA for the CDR3 is TGTGCCAGCAGACCAAGACTAGCGGGACTAGAGACCCAGTACTTC. As protein: CASRPRLAGLETQYF.

The J gene is TRBJ2-7, the V gene TRBV6-1; 8 nucleotides agree with TRBD1. Germline CDR1 reads MNHNS; CDR2 reads SASEGT. This CDR3 region has 15 residues. The junction had 6 bases not matched to a gene; V was cut back by 5 bases and J by 0 bases. The CDR3 coding sequence is TGTGCCAGCAGTTTCCGGGACAGGAGCTCCTACGAGCAGTACTTC. Translated: CASSFRDRSSYEQYF.

This sequence joins TRBV28 and TRBJ1-2, with 10 bases matching TRBD1. CDR3 length: 15 amino acids. The V and J ends lost 5 bases and 3 bases, in that order; junction bases with no gene match: 6. Germline CDR1 MDHEN, CDR2 SYDVKM. The CDR3 here is CASSETGGADYGYTF. For the CDR3, the DNA is TGTGCCAGCAGTGAGACAGGGGGCGCGGACTATGGCTACACCTTC.

This sequence joins TRBV9 and TRBJ2-2; D is uncertain. Trimming removed 4 bases at V and 4 bases at J, with 8 bases between. This CDR3 comprises 13 residues. Germline V gene data show CDR1 as SGDLS and CDR2 as YYNGEE. The CDR3 DNA sequence: TGTGCCAGCAGCCCCCTCGGCACCGGGGAGCTGTTTTTT. Amino acid sequence: CASSPLGTGELFF. The full variable domain, its missing parts supplied by reference TRBV9 and TRBJ2-2, is DSGVTQTPKHLITATGQRVTLRCSPRSGDLSVYWYQQSLDQGLQFLIQYYNGEERAKGNILERFSAQQFPDLHSELNLSSLELGDSALYFCASSPLGTGELFFGEGSRLTVL.

This clone was seen once. This chain joins TRBV4-1 and TRBJ2-1; D is perhaps TRBD1 (6 bases). V lost 2 bases and J 8 bases, leaving 25 bases between the germline ends. The CDR3 contains 18 residues. CDR1 is MGHRA, CDR2 YSYEKL, per germline. The CDR3 spells CASSQHISSQGFDDEQFF. In DNA form, the CDR3 reads TGCGCCAGCAGCCAACACATCTCATCACAGGGTTTCGATGATGAGCAGTTCTTC.

V usage is TRBV6-5 and J usage is TRBJ2-2; 8 bases agree with TRBD1. This CDR3 spans 16 amino acids. Germline-derived CDR1 and CDR2 are MNHEY and SVGAGI. V lost 4 bases to trimming and J lost 1 base; unmatched junction nucleotides: 5. CDR3 sequence (DNA): TGTGCCAGCAGTTCCCCCGGGACAGGGAACACCGGGGAGCTGTTTTTT. Amino acids: CASSSPGTGNTGELFF.

The chain combines TRBV9 with TRBJ2-1; D remains ambiguous. Germline-derived CDR1 and CDR2 are SGDLS and YYNGEE. There are 11 residues in the CDR3. Deletions cut 4 bases from V and 10 bases from J, with 9 bases between. The CDR3 region has the DNA TGTGCCAGCAGCCAAGGACGAGAGCAGTTCTTC. Protein sequence: CASSQGREQFF.

The chain has TRBV10-3 and TRBJ1-5; no reliable D call. Trimming shortened V by 6 bases and J by 8 bases, and 11 bases separated the two germline ends. The CDR3 loop spans 12 amino acids. Germline lookup yields CDR1 ENHRY and CDR2 SYGVKD. CDR3 amino acids: CAIRGPGEPQHF. CDR3 DNA: TGTGCCATCAGGGGCCCGGGAGAGCCCCAGCATTTT.

The CDR3 DNA follows: TGTGCCAGCAGCCCGCCACGGCCCGGGCCCCAGGATACGCAGTATTTT. Translation: CASSPPRPGPQDTQYF. This chain uses TRBV11-2 with TRBJ2-3; D gene uncertain. The V gene lost 5 bases and the J gene lost 6 bases, with 21 bases spanning the gap. Germline V lookup: CDR1 SGHAT, CDR2 FQNNGV. CDR3 length: 16 residues.